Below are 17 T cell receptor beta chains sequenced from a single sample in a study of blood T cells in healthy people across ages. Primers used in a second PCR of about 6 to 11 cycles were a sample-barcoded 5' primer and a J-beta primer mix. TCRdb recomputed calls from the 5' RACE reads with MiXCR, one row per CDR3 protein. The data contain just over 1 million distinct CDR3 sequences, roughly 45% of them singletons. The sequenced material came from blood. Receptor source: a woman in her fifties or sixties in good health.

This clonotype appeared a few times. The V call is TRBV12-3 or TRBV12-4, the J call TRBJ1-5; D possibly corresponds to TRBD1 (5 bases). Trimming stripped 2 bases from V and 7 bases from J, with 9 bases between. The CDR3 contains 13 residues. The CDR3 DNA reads TGTGCCAGCAGTTTACAGGGCTACCAGCCCCAGCATTTT. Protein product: CASSLQGYQPQHF.

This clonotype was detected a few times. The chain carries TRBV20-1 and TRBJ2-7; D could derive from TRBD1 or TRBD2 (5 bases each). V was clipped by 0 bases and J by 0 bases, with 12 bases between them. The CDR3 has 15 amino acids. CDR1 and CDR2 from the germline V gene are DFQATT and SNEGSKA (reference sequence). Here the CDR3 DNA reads TGCAGTGCTAGAGACCCCTGGGGGAGCTCCTACGAGCAGTACTTC. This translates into CSARDPWGSSYEQYF.

The CDR3 DNA is TGTGCCAGCCAGGGGGCGCGGGATACGCAGTATTTT. This translates into CASQGARDTQYF. The genes are TRBV12-3 or TRBV12-4 and TRBJ2-3, with TRBD1 matching 8 bases. With V trimmed by 8 bases and J by 6 bases, 4 bases remained unmatched. The CDR3 loop spans 12 amino acids.

CDR3 DNA sequence: TGTGCCAGCAGCCGAGGACAGGGATTGGTCAATGAGCAGTTCTTC. It translates to CASSRGQGLVNEQFF. The chain uses TRBV7-9 and TRBJ2-1, with 8 positions matching TRBD1. CDR1 SEHNR and CDR2 FQNEAQ come from the germline V gene (reference sequence). Germline trimming cut 5 bases from V and 6 bases from J; bases unmatched to any gene: 9. The CDR3 sequence is 15 residues long. The full variable domain, in which reference TRBV7-9 and TRBJ2-1 provide the parts outside the CDR3, is DTGVSQNPRHKITKRGQNVTFRCDPISEHNRLYWYRQTLGQGPEFLTYFQNEAQLEKSRLLSDRFSAERPKGSFSTLEIQRTEQGDSAMYLCASSRGQGLVNEQFFGPGTRLTVL.

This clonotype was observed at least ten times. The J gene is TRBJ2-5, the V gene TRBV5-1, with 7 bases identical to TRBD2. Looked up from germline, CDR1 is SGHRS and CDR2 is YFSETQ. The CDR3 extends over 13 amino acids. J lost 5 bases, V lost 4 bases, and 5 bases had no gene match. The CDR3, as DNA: TGCGCCAGCAGCCCACTAGCGTTGGAGACCCAGTACTTC. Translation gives CASSPLALETQYF. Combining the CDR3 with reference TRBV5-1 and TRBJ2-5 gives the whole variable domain KAGVTQTPRYLIKTRGQQVTLSCSPISGHRSVSWYQQTPGQGLQFLFEYFSETQRNKGNFPGRFSGRQFSNSRSEMNVSTLELGDSALYLCASSPLALETQYFGPGTRLLVL.

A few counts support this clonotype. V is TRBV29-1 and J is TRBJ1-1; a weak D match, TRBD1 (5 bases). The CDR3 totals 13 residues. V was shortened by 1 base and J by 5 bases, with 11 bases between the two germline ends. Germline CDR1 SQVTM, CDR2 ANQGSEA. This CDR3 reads CSVEGQGGTEAFF. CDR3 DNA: TGCAGCGTTGAAGGGCAGGGTGGAACTGAAGCTTTCTTT.

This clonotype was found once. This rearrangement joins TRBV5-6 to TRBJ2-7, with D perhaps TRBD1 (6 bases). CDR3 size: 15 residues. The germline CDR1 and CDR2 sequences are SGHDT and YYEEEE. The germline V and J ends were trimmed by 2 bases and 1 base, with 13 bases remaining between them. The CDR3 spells CASSLRDRRSYEQYF. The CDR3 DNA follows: TGTGCCAGCAGCTTAAGAGACAGGAGGTCCTACGAGCAGTACTTC.

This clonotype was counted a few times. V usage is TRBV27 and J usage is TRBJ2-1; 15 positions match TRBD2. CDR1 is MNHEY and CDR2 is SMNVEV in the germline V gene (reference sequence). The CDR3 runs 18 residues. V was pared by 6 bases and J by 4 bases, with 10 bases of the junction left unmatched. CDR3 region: CASRPGLAGGKAYNEQFF. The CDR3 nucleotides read TGTGCCAGCAGGCCGGGACTAGCGGGAGGAAAGGCGTACAATGAGCAGTTCTTC.

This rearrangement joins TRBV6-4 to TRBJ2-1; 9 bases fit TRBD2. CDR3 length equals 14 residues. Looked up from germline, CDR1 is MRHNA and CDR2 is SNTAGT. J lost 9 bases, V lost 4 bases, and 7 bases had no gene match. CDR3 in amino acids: CASSGELAGSEQFF. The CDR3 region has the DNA TGTGCCAGCAGTGGGGAGCTAGCGGGAAGTGAGCAGTTCTTC.

CDR3 sequence reads: CASSLESDRALTYEQYF. The CDR3, as DNA: TGTGCCAGCAGCTTAGAGTCGGACAGGGCTTTAACCTACGAGCAGTACTTC. V is TRBV7-6 and J is TRBJ2-7; 8 bases are a match to TRBD1. Germline trimming cut 1 base from V and 2 bases from J; bases unmatched to any gene: 10. From germline, CDR1 is SGHVS and CDR2 FNYEAQ. The length of the CDR3 is 17 residues.

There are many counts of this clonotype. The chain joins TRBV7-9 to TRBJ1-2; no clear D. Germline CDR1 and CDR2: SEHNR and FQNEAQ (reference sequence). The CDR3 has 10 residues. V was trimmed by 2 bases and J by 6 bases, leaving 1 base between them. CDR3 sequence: CASSLNGYTF. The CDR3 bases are TGTGCCAGCAGCTTAAATGGCTACACCTTC.

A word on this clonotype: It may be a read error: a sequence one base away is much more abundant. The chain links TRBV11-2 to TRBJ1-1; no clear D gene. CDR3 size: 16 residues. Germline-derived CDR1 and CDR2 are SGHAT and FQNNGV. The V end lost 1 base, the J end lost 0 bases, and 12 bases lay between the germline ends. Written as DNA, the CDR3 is TGTGCCAGCAGCTTAGGCAGATCGCTCGTGAACACTGAAGCTTTCTTT. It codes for CASSLGRSLVNTEAFF.

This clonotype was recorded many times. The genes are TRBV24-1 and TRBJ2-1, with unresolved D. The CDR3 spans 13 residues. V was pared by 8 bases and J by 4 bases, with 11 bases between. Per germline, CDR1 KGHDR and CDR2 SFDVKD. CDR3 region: CATTSEAYNEQFF. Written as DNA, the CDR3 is TGTGCCACCACCTCCGAGGCGTACAATGAGCAGTTCTTC.

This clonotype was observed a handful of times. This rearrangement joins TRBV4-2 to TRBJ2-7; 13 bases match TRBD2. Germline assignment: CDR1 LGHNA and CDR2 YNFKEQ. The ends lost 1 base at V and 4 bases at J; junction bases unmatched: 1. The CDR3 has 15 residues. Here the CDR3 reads CASSQGTSGRYEQYF. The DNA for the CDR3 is TGTGCCAGCAGCCAAGGGACTAGCGGGAGATACGAGCAGTACTTC.

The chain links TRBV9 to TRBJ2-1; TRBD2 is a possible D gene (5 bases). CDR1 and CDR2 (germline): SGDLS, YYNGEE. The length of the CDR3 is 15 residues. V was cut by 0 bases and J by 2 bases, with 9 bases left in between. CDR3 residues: CASSVAVGAYNEQFF. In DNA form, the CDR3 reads TGTGCCAGCAGCGTAGCCGTCGGGGCCTACAATGAGCAGTTCTTC. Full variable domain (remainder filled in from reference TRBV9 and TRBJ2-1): DSGVTQTPKHLITATGQRVTLRCSPRSGDLSVYWYQQSLDQGLQFLIQYYNGEERAKGNILERFSAQQFPDLHSELNLSSLELGDSALYFCASSVAVGAYNEQFFGPGTRLTVL.

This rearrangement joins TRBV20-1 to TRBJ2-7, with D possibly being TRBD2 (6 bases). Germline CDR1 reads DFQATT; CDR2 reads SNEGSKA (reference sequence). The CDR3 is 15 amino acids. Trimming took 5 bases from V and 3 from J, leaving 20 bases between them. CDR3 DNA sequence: TGCAGTGCTTTAGAGGGGAGCGGGCGATTCTACGAGCAGTACTTC. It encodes CSALEGSGRFYEQYF.

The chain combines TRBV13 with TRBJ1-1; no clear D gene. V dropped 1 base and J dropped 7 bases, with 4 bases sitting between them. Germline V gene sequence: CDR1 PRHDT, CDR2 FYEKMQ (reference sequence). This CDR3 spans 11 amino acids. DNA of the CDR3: TGTGCCAGCAGCTTAGTGGATGAAGCTTTCTTT. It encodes CASSLVDEAFF.